Given below is one TCR beta chain in context. This entry belongs to a study of blood T cell repertoires in COVID-19. Here immunoSEQ multiplex PCR was the method, and the copy in TCRdb shows in-frame clones only, minus some. Of some 60,000 clones in the sample, approximately 78% were seen once. With 3 bases removed from V and 4 bases from J, the gap between germline ends came to 9 bases. The V gene's germline CDR1 is MGHDK and CDR2 SYGVNS. There are 13 residues in the CDR3. This sequence originates from a human donor in a cohort sampled during active COVID-19. The V call is TRBV25-1, the J call TRBJ1-2; D not certain. Material for sequencing was peripheral blood. CDR3 in amino acids: CASSDHGGYGYTF. In DNA, the CDR3 is TGTGCCAGCAGTGACCACGGAGGCTATGGCTACACCTTC.